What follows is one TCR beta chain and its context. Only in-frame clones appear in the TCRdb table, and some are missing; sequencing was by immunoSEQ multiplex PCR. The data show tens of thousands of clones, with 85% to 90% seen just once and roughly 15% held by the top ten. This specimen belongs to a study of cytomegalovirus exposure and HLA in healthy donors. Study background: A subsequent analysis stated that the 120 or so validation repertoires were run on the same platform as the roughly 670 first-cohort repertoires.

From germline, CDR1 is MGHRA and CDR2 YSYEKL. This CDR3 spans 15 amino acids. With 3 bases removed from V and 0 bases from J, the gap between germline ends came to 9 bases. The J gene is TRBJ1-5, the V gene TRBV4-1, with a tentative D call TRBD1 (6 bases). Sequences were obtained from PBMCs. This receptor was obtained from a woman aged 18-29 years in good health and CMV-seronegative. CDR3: CASSHTGNSNQPQHF. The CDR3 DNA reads TGCGCCAGCAGCCACACAGGGAATAGCAATCAGCCCCAGCATTTT.